The entry below describes one T cell receptor beta chain. The sample is drawn from a study of regulatory T cells in long-lasting Graves disease. Building of the TCR beta libraries involved iRepertoire HTBI primers and Arm-PCR of CDR3 regions. TCRdb analysed the multiplex PCR reads with MiXCR anew, one entry per CDR3 protein. The table lists approximately 440,000 distinct CDR3 sequences, roughly 17% of them singletons. Stated time point: newly diagnosed GD, antithyroid drugs for less than 3 months. The TCR library was prepared using RNA isolated from PBMCs. Germline V gene sequence: CDR1 MNHEY, CDR2 SVGEGT. The CDR3 loop spans 17 amino acids. Trimming at V came to 5 bases and at J to 3 bases, leaving 8 bases not matched to a gene. In addition, the sample was reused for a study of T cells in Graves' hyperthyroidism and ophthalmopathy.

The clonotype was recovered from a man in his forties with Graves disease. This specimen consisted of peripheral blood mononuclear cells (PBMCs), obtained at new diagnosis, from a patient treated with antithyroid drugs. J is TRBJ2-1 and V is TRBV6-2 or TRBV6-3; 12 bases align to TRBD2. CDR3 protein: CASSPRTSGKNYNEQFF. CDR3 nucleotide sequence: TGTGCCAGCAGTCCCCGGACTAGCGGGAAAAACTACAATGAGCAGTTCTTC.